This T cell receptor beta chain was recorded in a study of beta chain features in type 1 diabetes. Whole-study context: In all, 107,917,701 sorted cells from all samples were analyzed.

Expressed TCRB transcripts were sequenced because the entire RNA isolate underwent reverse transcription. Sequenced naive, central memory and regulatory T cell samples produced an average of about 3.9 million reads. The table came from immunoSEQ multiplex PCR; TCRdb's copy has only in-frame clones and leaves some out. The sample shows 640,000 or so clones, more than 12% of them seen only once. In the case of this clone: Its antigen is currently unknown.

Overall study results and limits: Shorter TCRB CDR3s, moderately but significantly so, marked every one of the four CD4+ subsets in Type 1 diabetes patients.

Every single donor gave one heparinised blood draw, and these averaged about 116 mL. Cells sorted by CD45RO/CCR7/CD25/CD127/CD95/CD27 comprised CD4+ naive, central memory, regulatory and stem cell-like memory cells. CDR3 length equals 11 residues. Germline CDR1 is GTSNPN and CDR2 is SVGIG (reference sequence). Germline trimming cut 8 bases from V and 3 bases from J; bases unmatched to any gene: 2. This clonotype originated in a man aged 18 to 30 with type 1 diabetes. The chain uses TRBV30 and TRBJ2-3, with TRBD1 matching 7 bases. Sequencing was carried out using naive CD4+ T cells from blood. CDR3 loop: CALTGTDTQYF. CDR3 nucleotide sequence: TGTGCCCTGACAGGGACAGATACGCAGTATTTT.